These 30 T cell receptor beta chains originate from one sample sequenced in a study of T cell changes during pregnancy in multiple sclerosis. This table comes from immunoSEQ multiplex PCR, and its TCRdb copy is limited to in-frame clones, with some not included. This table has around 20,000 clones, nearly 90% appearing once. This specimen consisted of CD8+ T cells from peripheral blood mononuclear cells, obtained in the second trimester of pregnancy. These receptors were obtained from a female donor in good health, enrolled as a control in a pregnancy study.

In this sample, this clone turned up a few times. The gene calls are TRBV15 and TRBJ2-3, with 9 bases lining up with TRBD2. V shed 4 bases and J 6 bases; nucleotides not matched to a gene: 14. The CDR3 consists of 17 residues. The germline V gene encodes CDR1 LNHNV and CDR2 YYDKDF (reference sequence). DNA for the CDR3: TGTGCCACCAGCAAAAGGGGGACGGCTAGCGGGACCGATACGCAGTATTTT. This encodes CATSKRGTASGTDTQYF.

CDR3 sequence: CASSYVGGPQETQYF. Written as DNA, the CDR3 is TGTGCCAGCAGTTACGTGGGGGGACCACAAGAGACCCAGTACTTC. J is TRBJ2-5 and V is TRBV6-5, with a possible D match to TRBD2 (6 bases). CDR3 size: 15 residues. The V end was cut by 2 bases, the J end by 2 bases, with 12 bases between. From germline, CDR1 is MNHEY and CDR2 SVGAGI.

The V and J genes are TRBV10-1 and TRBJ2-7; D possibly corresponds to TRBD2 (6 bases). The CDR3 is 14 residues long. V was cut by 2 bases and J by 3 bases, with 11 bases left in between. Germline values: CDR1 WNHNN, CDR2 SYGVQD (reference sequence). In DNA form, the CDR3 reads TGCGCCAGCAGTGAGGGGGAGGACCTCTACGAGCAGTACTTC. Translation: CASSEGEDLYEQYF.

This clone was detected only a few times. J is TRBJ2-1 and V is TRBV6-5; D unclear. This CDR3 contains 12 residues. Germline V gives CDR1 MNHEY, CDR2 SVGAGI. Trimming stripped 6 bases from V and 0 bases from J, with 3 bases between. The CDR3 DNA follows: TGTGCCAGCAGCCGCTCCTACAATGAGCAGTTCTTC. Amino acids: CASSRSYNEQFF.

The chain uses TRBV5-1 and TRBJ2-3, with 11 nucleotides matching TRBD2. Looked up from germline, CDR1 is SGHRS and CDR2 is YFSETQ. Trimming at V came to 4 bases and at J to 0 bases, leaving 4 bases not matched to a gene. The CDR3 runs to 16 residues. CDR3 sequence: CASSGLAGGSTDTQYF. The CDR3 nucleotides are TGCGCCAGCAGCGGTCTAGCGGGGGGCAGCACAGATACGCAGTATTTT.

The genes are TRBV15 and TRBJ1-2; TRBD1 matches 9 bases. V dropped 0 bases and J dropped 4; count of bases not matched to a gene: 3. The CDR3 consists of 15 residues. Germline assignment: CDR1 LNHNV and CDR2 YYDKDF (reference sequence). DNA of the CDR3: TGTGCCACCAGCAGAGATAGGACAGGGGCCTATGGCTACACCTTC. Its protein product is CATSRDRTGAYGYTF.

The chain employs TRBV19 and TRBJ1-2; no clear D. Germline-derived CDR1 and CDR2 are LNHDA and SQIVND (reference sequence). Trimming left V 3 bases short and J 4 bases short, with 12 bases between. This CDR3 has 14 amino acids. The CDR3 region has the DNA TGTGCCAGTAGTATCCCTGGACTGAGCTATGGCTACACCTTC. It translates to CASSIPGLSYGYTF.

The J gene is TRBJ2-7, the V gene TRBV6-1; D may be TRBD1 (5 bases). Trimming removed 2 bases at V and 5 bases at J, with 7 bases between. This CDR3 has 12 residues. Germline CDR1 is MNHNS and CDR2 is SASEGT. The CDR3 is CASSEPGNEQYF. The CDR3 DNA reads TGTGCCAGCAGTGAACCAGGGAACGAGCAGTACTTC.

CDR3 region: CASSPDPRQRIYGYTF. The CDR3 DNA reads as TGTGCCAGCAGCCCCGACCCGAGACAGCGAATCTATGGCTACACCTTC. This chain connects TRBV5-6 to TRBJ1-2; weak D call: TRBD1 (5 bases). In germline, CDR1 is SGHDT, CDR2 YYEEEE. CDR3 length: 16 residues. V shed 4 bases and J shed 4 bases, with 20 bases lying between them.

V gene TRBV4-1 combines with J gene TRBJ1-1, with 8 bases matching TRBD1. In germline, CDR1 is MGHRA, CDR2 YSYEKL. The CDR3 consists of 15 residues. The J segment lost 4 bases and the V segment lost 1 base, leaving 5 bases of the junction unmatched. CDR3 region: CASSQGEDRATEAFF. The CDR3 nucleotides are TGCGCCAGCAGCCAAGGCGAGGACAGGGCCACTGAAGCTTTCTTT.

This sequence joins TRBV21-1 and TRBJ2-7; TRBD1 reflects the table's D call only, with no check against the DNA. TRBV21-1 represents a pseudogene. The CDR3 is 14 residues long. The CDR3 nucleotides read TGTGCCAGCAGCAACTACAGGGAGTCGTACGAGCAGTACTTC. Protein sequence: CASSNYRESYEQYF.

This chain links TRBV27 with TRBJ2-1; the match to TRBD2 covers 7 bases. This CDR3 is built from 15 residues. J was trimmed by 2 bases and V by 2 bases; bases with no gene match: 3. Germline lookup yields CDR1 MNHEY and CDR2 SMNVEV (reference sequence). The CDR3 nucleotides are TGTGCCAGCAGTTTAGGCGGGGGAGCCTACAATGAGCAGTTCTTC. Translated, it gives CASSLGGGAYNEQFF.

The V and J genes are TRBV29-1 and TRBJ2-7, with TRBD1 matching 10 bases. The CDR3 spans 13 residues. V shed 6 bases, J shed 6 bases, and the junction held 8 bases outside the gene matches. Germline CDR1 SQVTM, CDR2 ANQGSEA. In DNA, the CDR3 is TGCAGCGTCAGGACAGGGGGTACCCGCGAGCAGTACTTC. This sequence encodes CSVRTGGTREQYF.

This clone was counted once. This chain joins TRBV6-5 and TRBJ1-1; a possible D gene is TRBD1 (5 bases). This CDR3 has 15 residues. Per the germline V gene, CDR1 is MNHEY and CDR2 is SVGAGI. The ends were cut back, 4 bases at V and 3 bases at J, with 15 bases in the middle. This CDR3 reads CASSSPWGRDTEAFF. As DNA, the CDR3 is TGTGCCAGCAGTTCCCCTTGGGGCAGGGACACTGAAGCTTTCTTT.

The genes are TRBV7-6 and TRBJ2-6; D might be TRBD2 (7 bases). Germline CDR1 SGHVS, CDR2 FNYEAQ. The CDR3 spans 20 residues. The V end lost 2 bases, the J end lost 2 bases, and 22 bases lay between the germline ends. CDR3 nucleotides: TGTGCCAGCAGCTTAAAAGCAGCAGTCCGGGGGGCTACTGGGGCCAACGTCCTGACTTTC. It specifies CASSLKAAVRGATGANVLTF.

The CDR3, as DNA: TGTGCCAGCAGCTTGTATCCCAGCTCCTACAATGAGCAGTTCTTC. Protein sequence: CASSLYPSSYNEQFF. The rearrangement uses TRBV7-3 and TRBJ2-1, with no clear D. Germline-derived CDR1 and CDR2 are SGHTA and FQGTGA. The CDR3 consists of 15 residues. Deletions cut 3 bases from V and 0 bases from J, with 9 bases between. The whole variable domain, filled in from reference TRBV7-3 and TRBJ2-1, reads GAGVSQTPSNKVTEKGKYVELRCDPISGHTALYWYRQSLGQGPEFLIYFQGTGAADDSGLPNDRFFAVRPEGSVSTLKIQRTERGDSAVYLCASSLYPSSYNEQFFGPGTRLTVL.

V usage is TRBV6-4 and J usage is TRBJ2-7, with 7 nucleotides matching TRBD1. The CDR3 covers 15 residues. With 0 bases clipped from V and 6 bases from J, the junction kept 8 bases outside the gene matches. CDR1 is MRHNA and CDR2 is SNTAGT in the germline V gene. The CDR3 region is CASSDSSDRAGEQYF. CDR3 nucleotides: TGTGCCAGCAGTGACTCGAGTGACAGGGCTGGCGAGCAGTACTTC.

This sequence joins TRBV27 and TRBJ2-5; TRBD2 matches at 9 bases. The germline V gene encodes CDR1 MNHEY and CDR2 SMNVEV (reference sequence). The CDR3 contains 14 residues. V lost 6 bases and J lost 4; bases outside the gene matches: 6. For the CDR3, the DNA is TGTGCCAGCAGGCGCGGGGGGGGTCCAGAGACCCAGTACTTC. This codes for CASRRGGGPETQYF.

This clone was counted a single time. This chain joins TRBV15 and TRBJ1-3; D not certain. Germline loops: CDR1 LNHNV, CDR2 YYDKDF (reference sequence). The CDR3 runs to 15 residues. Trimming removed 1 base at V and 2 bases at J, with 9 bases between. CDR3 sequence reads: CATSRARVTGNTIYF. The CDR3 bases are TGTGCCACCAGCAGAGCTCGAGTAACTGGAAACACCATATATTTT.

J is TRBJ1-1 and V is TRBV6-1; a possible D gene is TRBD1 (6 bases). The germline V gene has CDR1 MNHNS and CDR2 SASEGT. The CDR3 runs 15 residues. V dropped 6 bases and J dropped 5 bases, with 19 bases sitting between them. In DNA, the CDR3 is TGTGCCAGCAGATCCAAGGGGGGGATGAGGACTGAAGCTTTCTTT. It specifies CASRSKGGMRTEAFF.

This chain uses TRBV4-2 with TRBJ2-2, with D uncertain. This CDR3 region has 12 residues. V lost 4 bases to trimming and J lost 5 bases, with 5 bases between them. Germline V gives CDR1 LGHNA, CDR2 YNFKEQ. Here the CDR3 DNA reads TGTGCCAGCAGCCCGGTTACCGGGGAGCTGTTTTTT. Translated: CASSPVTGELFF.

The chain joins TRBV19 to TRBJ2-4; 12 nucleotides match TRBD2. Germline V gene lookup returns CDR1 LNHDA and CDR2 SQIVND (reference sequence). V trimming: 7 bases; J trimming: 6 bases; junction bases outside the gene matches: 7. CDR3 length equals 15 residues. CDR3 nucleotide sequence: TGTGCCAGTACCCTGACTAGCGGGGGAGTAAACATTCAGTACTTC. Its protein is CASTLTSGGVNIQYF.

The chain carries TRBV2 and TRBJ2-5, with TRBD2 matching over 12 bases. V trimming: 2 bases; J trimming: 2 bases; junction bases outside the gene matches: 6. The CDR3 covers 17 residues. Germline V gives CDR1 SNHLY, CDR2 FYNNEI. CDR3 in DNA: TGTGCCAGCAGTGAATTTTTCGGACTAGCGGGGCAAGAGACCCAGTACTTC. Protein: CASSEFFGLAGQETQYF. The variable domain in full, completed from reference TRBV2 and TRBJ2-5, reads EPEVTQTPSHQVTQMGQEVILRCVPISNHLYFYWYRQILGQKVEFLVSFYNNEISEKSEIFDDQFSVERPDGSNFTLKIRSTKLEDSAMYFCASSEFFGLAGQETQYFGPGTRLLVL.

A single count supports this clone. For the CDR3, the DNA is TGTGCCAGTAGTATTTCCTTGTGGCAGGGGATTGTCGATGAGCAGTTCTTC. Residues: CASSISLWQGIVDEQFF. V gene TRBV19 combines with J gene TRBJ2-1; TRBD1 is a possible D gene (6 bases). The CDR3 sequence is 17 residues long. V gave up 3 bases and J gave up 8 bases, with 23 bases separating them. Germline V gives CDR1 LNHDA, CDR2 SQIVND (reference sequence).

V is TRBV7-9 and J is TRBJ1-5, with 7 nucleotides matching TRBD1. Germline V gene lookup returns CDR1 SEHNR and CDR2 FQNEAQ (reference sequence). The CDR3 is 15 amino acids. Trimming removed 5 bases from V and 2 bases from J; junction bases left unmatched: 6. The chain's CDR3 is CASSLTGFGNQPQHF. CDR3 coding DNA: TGTGCCAGCAGCCTGACAGGGTTCGGCAATCAGCCCCAGCATTTT.

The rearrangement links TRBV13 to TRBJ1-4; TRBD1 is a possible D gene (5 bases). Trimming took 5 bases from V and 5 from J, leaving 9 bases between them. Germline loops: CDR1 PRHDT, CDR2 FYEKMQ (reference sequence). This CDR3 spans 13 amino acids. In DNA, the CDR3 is TGTGCCAGCAGCAAACAGGAGAATGAAAAACTGTTTTTT. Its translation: CASSKQENEKLFF.

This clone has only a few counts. The CDR3 sequence is CASSVTGGDEQYF. As DNA, the CDR3 is TGTGCCAGCAGCGTCACAGGGGGCGACGAGCAGTACTTC. This chain connects TRBV5-6 to TRBJ2-7, with 9 positions matching TRBD1. CDR1 is SGHDT, CDR2 YYEEEE, per germline. The CDR3 has 13 amino acids. J gave up 5 bases and V 4 bases, and 4 bases lay outside the gene matches. The variable domain in full, with the rest retrieved from reference TRBV5-6 and TRBJ2-7, is DAGVTQSPTHLIKTRGQQVTLRCSPKSGHDTVSWYQQALGQGPQFIFQYYEEEERQRGNFPDRFSGHQFPNYSSELNVNALLLGDSALYLCASSVTGGDEQYFGPGTRLTVT.

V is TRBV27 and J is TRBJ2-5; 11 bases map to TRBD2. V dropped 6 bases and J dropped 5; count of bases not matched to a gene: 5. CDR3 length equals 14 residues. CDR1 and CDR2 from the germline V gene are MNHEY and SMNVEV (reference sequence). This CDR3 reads CASRVAGGRETQYF. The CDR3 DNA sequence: TGTGCCAGCAGGGTAGCGGGGGGGCGGGAGACCCAGTACTTC.

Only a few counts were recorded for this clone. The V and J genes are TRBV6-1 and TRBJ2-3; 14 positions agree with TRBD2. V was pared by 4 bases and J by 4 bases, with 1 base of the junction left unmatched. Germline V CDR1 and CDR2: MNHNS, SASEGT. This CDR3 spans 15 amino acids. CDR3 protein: CASSGLAGGPDTQYF. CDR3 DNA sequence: TGTGCCAGCAGTGGACTAGCGGGGGGGCCAGATACGCAGTATTTT.

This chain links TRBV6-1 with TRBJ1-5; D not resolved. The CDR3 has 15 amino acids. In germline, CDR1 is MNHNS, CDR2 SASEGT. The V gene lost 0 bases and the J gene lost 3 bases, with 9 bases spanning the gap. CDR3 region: CASSEAYFFNQPQHF. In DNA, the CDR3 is TGTGCCAGCAGTGAAGCTTATTTCTTCAATCAGCCCCAGCATTTT.